This T cell receptor beta chain was found in a study of CD8+ T cells in alopecia areata (dated by TCRdb to between 2017 and 2018). Regarding the research as a whole: The treated patients, all with moderate-to-severe alopecia areata, were enrolled in an open-label pilot trial of oral tofacitinib given at 5 to 10 mg twice daily. Tofacitinib-treated patients had biopsies at baseline and at 4 and 24 weeks of treatment, with a later scalp biopsy in several patients. Tofacitinib was given for 6 to 18 months, followed by 6 months of follow-up off drug to assess delayed response and recurrence. On the human side, TCRbeta sequencing was run on scalp tissue and on sorted CD4+ and CD8+ peripheral blood T cells from healthy controls and from alopecia areata patients with either patchy or totalis/universalis disease. The study used high-throughput TCRbeta sequencing to examine T cell clonal expansion in alopecia areata, in both the C3H/HeJ mouse model and human patients. RNA came from the PAXgene miRNA kit for fixed scalp, the miRNeasy kit for PBMCs, and the RNeasy kit for mouse skin. Scalp clonality was compared across normal scalp (n=4), patchy alopecia areata scalp (n=8), and alopecia totalis/universalis scalp (n=8). The SALT score, which quantifies the percentage of affected scalp surface area, was used to measure disease severity in treated patients. Amplification of TCRbeta CDR3 regions was done by immunoSEQ multiplex PCR using 35 Vbeta forward primers and 13 Jbeta reverse primers.

Libraries were built with the immunoSEQ multiplex PCR assay. For TCR sequencing, RNA was extracted from every sample and reverse transcribed into cDNA to serve as template. First-strand cDNA was synthesized with SuperScript III using a 2:1 mix of oligo-dT and random hexamers. Amplification bias was assessed with a synthetic immune receptor repertoire, and residual bias was removed computationally. The study's processing was this. Raw reads were preprocessed for error removal, and CDR3 was defined according to IMGT conventions as running from the conserved cysteine to phenylalanine. Clonality was computed as 1 minus the Shannon entropy, with the entropy normalized by log2 of the number of productive unique TCRs. Scalp TCRbeta sequences were cross-referenced with sorted blood CD4 and CD8 repertoires so that the CD4 or CD8 identity of scalp clones could be inferred. TCRdb re-hosts the immuneACCESS table, in-frame sequences only. Its copies lack some clones; in the studies checked, an unresolved V gene accounts for under half of them, and the cause for the rest is not known. V, J and clone size derive from that table, while D and trimming were established from the DNA sequence. Here the sample has 170,000 or so clones; roughly 64% occur a single time. The ten largest account for 10% to 15% of the sample.

This sample's time point label indicates: less than 25 weeks on oral tofacitinib. Taken with the paper, the label for treatment or condition translates to: oral pan-JAK inhibitor, 5-10 mg twice daily. Lesional scalp punch biopsies and peripheral blood were collected from alopecia areata patients. After PBMCs were isolated by density centrifugation and stained for CD3, CD4 and CD8, a FACSAria was used to sort CD4+ and CD8+ T cells. General conclusions and limits of the study: Tofacitinib significantly decreased scalp clonality and the number of expanded CD8+ clones among the top 100 scalp clones. The treated cohort was small, with a single nonresponder, so links between baseline CD8+ expansion and response need larger studies. Shared TCR sequences between patients were less evident than in mice, which may be partly attributable to HLA diversity in the patient population. During tofacitinib treatment, many expanded lesional clones stuck around in both scalp and blood, and this persistence may partly explain why relapse happens after treatment is stopped. Unlike mouse skin, which is dominated by gammadelta T cells, normal human skin has resident alphabeta T cells that are also sequenced, and this complicates analysis of the scalp TCR repertoire. Compared with normal scalp, lesional scalp, particularly in alopecia totalis/universalis, had higher clonality and more expanded CD8+ clones, which suggests antigenic drive.

This clone has more than one count but fewer than ten. The antigen this receptor binds is unknown. No much larger clone exists at a distance of one base, and base qualities are not known. Source: CD8+ T cells sorted from blood, taken at week 24, from a patient treated with tofacitinib. The receptor's source is a human donor with alopecia areata.

Here the CDR3 is given as CASSLTLPKDYGYTF. The nucleotide sequence reads as follows: TGCGCCAGCAGTCTTACTCTCCCGAAGGACTATGGCTACACCTTC. The chain links TRBV23-1 with TRBJ1-2; too little of a D gene remains to name it. TRBV23-1 is labeled an ORF, and its function is uncertain. Inclusive of the bounding cysteine and phenylalanine, the CDR3 is 15 residues long. Only the CDR3 region is kept as DNA, spanning 45 bases read in frame from base 1. V is pared back by 4 bases and J by 3 bases, with 15 bases lying between the germline termini.